The source of this TCR beta chain is a study of T cells in Graves' hyperthyroidism and ophthalmopathy. Whole-study context: Prior to any treatment, at the point of initial diagnosis, peripheral blood was collected. Study-level findings and limits: Among clonotypes expanded in thyroid above 0.001, most were also found in blood.

TCR beta CDR3 sequences were amplified from RNA transcripts. An initial round of RT-PCR targeting the TCR CDR3 relied on the HTBI primer set. TCRdb reanalysed the multiplex PCR reads using MiXCR and keeps one entry per CDR3 protein. This repertoire shows more than 350,000 distinct CDR3 sequences, 12% to 15% found once; its top ten account for roughly a fifth. This clonotype was seen many times. Its antigen is undetermined. The CDR3 loop spans 12 amino acids. Per the germline V gene, CDR1 is SGHAT and CDR2 is FQNNGV. The V end was cut by 5 bases, the J end by 8 bases, with 10 bases between. The chain carries TRBV11-2 and TRBJ2-1; D is possibly TRBD2 (5 bases). Sequenced material: blood. The clonotype comes from a woman in her fifties or sixties with Graves' ophthalmopathy. Written as DNA, the CDR3 is TGTGCCAGCAGCCGTACTAGTTATGAGCAGTTCTTC. It encodes CASSRTSYEQFF.